The entry below gives a single T cell receptor (beta chain) sequence along with its context. This receptor's antigen is unknown. No base quality information exists; no much larger clone differs at one position. Libraries were constructed by the immunoSEQ multiplex PCR assay. The multiplex PCR relied on a mix of 60 forward primers for TCR Vbeta segments and 13 reverse primers for TCR Jbeta segments. The CDR3 region of rearranged TCR beta genes was amplified from genomic DNA by a multiplex PCR assay. On the Illumina HiSeq System, the amplified TCR beta libraries were sequenced as 87-base-pair reads. Per the source publication's procedure: A later analysis counted tens of millions of unique TCR beta chains across the 500 to 850 repertoires, and roughly 11 million of these chains were shared by at least two donors. A nearest-neighbor algorithm error-corrected the raw reads and collapsed the reads into unique sequences, merging closely related sequences to remove PCR and sequencing errors. Alignment of CDR3 sequences to IMGT reference sequences was used to assign V, D and J gene segments. Each retained sequence needed at least a six-nucleotide match to both a V gene segment and a J gene segment. A rearrangement was called productive if the CDR3 had no stop codons and remained in frame with V and J, and every other rearrangement was called non-productive. Following IMGT convention, CDR3 was defined as the stretch from the second conserved V-encoded cysteine to the conserved J-encoded phenylalanine. In an earlier analysis of more than 550 of the donors, sequences lacking an unambiguous match to a single V gene segment were excluded. In an earlier analysis of 587 of the donors, V segments were called functional above 56.7% productive rearrangements and were called segregating when the between-donor standard deviation exceeded 5%. A statistical classification framework was built for diagnosing cytomegalovirus status from the catalog of TCR beta chain sequences. In a later analysis, V and J genes were assigned by comparing TCR nucleotide sequences against IMGT/GENE-DB human TR gene sequences. A later analysis assigned CDR3 sequences and most-parsimonious VDJ recombination scenarios with the TCRdist pipeline. In a later analysis, each TCR beta chain was defined by its CDR3 amino acid sequence together with its V-gene family, and reads without a unique V-gene family were excluded. In a later analysis, 450 to 600 highly shared, low-generation-probability nucleotide sequences were removed to address suspected cross-contamination and a sequencing artifact. For each public chain, a later analysis derived a clonal expansion index from normalized ranks of inferred template counts within each repertoire. In a later analysis, generation probabilities were computed using a VDJ recombination model fitted to out-of-frame rearrangements, and the results were checked against IGoR. In a later analysis, hypergeometric tests were used to score TCR-TCR, TCR-HLA and TCR-CMV co-occurrence, with a repertoire-size bias correction applied to TCR pairs. To estimate false discovery rates, a later analysis permuted the HLA or CMV assignments 20 times. In a later analysis, co-occurring TCRs were grouped using DBSCAN, with TCRdist sequence similarity added in when clustering inside HLA-allele-positive subsets. Repertoires with fewer than 30,000 or more than 120,000 public chains, plus five repertoires with anomalous nucleotide sharing, were excluded from co-occurrence clustering. This is the immuneACCESS table as TCRdb keeps it, with only in-frame sequences that have V and J called. A part of the clones is gone; compared with another copy, unresolved V genes explain less than half, and the rest is unexplained. V and J calls plus clone size are reproduced from that table; the DNA served to infer D and trimming. The sample includes about 160,000 clones, with around 78% observed a single time. The ten biggest clones cover 3.1% of the sample.

The cohort was made up of hundreds of healthy bone marrow donors. Cohort members were all nominally healthy when sampled, although unrecorded immune exposures were likely present. The donor was CMV seronegative and was included in the group of about 400 seronegative cohort members. Each donor provided a peripheral blood sample, and peripheral blood mononuclear cells were used for TCR beta sequencing. Genomic DNA extraction from the blood cell samples was performed with the Qiagen DNeasy Blood Extraction Kit. This sample is part of a study of cytomegalovirus exposure and HLA in healthy donors (dated by TCRdb to between 2016 and 2019). Background on the whole study: According to an earlier analysis of a few hundred of the donors, roughly 180 million T cells yielded 117 million unique TCR beta sequences and approximately 300 Gb of sequence data. Donor age, sex, ethnicity and CMV serostatus were collected together with the repertoire data. An early release covering roughly 580 HLA-typed donors comprised about 290 gigabases of sequencing data and approximately 85 million unique TCR sequences. The number of donors typed differed by locus, with roughly 620-640 for A, B, C, DRB1 and DQB1, around 500 for DQA1, approximately 570 for DPA1, and some 440 for DPB1. Rather than using new phenotypic data, the later analysis identified candidate immune exposures from TCR beta sequences and from how often those sequences occurred across donors. To predict cytomegalovirus infection status, the study combined high-throughput TCR immunosequencing, statistical association of individual TCRs with disease status, and machine learning. Because of strong linkage in the cohort, roughly five DR-DQ haplotypes were treated as single units for association and clustering. In a later genetic analysis, genome-wide SNP genotypes for about 55% of the roughly 670 donors were used, and that subset was treated as a discovery cohort. Among about 410 genotyped donors of the cohort, an average of about 240,000 unique TCR beta nucleotide sequences was sequenced per donor, of which approximately 18% were non-productive. Class I and class II HLA loci were covered by the typing at four-digit resolution. The T cell repertoires of some 700 subjects were profiled by immunosequencing and related to cytomegalovirus serostatus. The study aimed to test whether cataloging public T cell receptors could reveal signatures of past pathogen exposure. Along with the roughly 700-subject first cohort, a separate validation cohort of over 90 different subjects was used. Every repertoire in the discovery cohort had been generated on one and the same sequencing platform. A later analysis re-examined previously published TCR beta repertoires from hundreds of donors and added high-resolution HLA genotyping to investigate patterns of TCR occurrence. An earlier analysis of approximately 630 of the donors applied high-throughput TCR beta sequencing to assess whether each TCR beta V gene segment acted as functional or pseudogenic. Among the approximately 420 genotyped donors, 81% belonged to the genetic ancestry cluster associated with self-reported Caucasian donors. What the authors observed across the whole study: The classifier was reported to diagnose cytomegalovirus status with high specificity and sensitivity in both the original and validation cohorts. A further reported finding was that TCR beta sequences accurately predicted the HLA-A and HLA-B alleles for most subjects in the first cohort. Several of the top co-occurrence clusters appeared to be linked to parvovirus B19, influenza, CMV and Epstein-Barr virus, according to a later analysis. In a later genetic analysis, fewer N-insertions in productive TCRs were reported among donors in an Asian-associated ancestry cluster than the approximately 630-donor mean. The authors suggested that the approach could potentially be generalized to other disease states and immunological phenotypes. Specific HLA alleles were associated with over 15,000 TCR beta sequences at a false discovery rate of 0.05 in a later analysis. A group of highly shared sequence variants was considered likely to be a technical artifact of the sequencing pipeline. In a later analysis, TCR association rates were found to vary across HLA loci, with the most associated TCRs seen for DRB1 alleles and the fewest for HLA-C alleles. A later genetic analysis associated a missense DCLRE1C variant with V-gene and J-gene trimming of TCR beta chains, and an independent cohort replicated the association. Most TCR sequences were observed very rarely across donors, whereas some public TCRs were present in many individuals. Because counts were too low, around 18 rarely observed V segments, including chromosome 9 orphons, were left out of the earlier analysis of about 620 of the donors. Strong co-occurrence of HLA alleles, especially DR and DQ, made assigning TCR associations to individual alleles difficult. In vitro tests confirmed that three of the cytomegalovirus-associated TCR beta chains recognize cytomegalovirus antigens. Correlated functional status among segregating V segments might reflect linkage disequilibrium, but an unknown experimental factor could not be ruled out. This cohort had only TCR beta chains sequenced, and the lack of alpha or paired-chain data limited which features could be detected. In a later analysis, HLA-associated TCR beta chains were found to be more clonally expanded and to have lower generation probabilities than equally common non-associated chains. Sequencing depth was assumed to be roughly uniform across donors in the presence/absence analyses, though that assumption may not hold. Some IMGT-functional V segments, including TRBV6-2 and TRBV6-3, could not be distinguished by the 87-base-pair reads and were therefore excluded. The study gave a list of about 170 TCR beta chains associated with cytomegalovirus. HLA typing was unavailable for some donors at each locus, so association tests used only the typed subset. The only immune exposure information available for the cohort was CMV serostatus. An earlier analysis of some 590 of the donors showed that most TCR beta V segments appeared in productive rearrangements either about 87% or about 30% of the time, which broadly matched IMGT annotations. In a later analysis, most CMV-associated TCR beta chains were found to appear HLA-restricted, with HLA associations seemingly driven largely by CMV exposure.

Measured from the cysteine to the phenylalanine, the CDR3 is 14 residues long. Only the CDR3 region is kept as DNA, spanning 42 bases read in frame from base 1. Trimming accounts for 1 base at V and 6 bases at J, while the number of junction bases matched to no gene is 1. The germline V gene supplies CDR1 KGHSH and CDR2 LQKENI. The sample taken for sequencing was PBMCs. The rearrangement combines TRBV18 with TRBJ2-2, with TRBD2 matching 8 junction bases. This receptor was obtained from a woman aged 35 to 49 in good health and CMV-seronegative. In nucleotides, the sequence is TGTGCCAGCTCACCACTAGCGGGGTCCGGGGAGCTGTTTTTT. It encodes CASSPLAGSGELFF.